This TCR beta chain was sequenced for a study of cytomegalovirus exposure and HLA in healthy donors. Overall study findings and caveats: The CMV antigen specificity of three CMV-associated chains was confirmed through in vitro analysis. Cytomegalovirus status was reportedly diagnosed by the classifier with high sensitivity and specificity.

A word on this clone: The antigen is unknown.

TCRdb keeps only in-frame clones here, not all; method: immunoSEQ multiplex PCR. The data contain 300,000 to 450,000 clones, roughly 89% of them singletons. CDR3 length: 11 residues. V lost 5 bases, J lost 5 bases, and 7 bases lay in between. CDR1 is MNHEY, CDR2 SVGAGI, per germline. This chain uses TRBV6-5 with TRBJ2-7; D ambiguous. The sample taken for sequencing was PBMCs. The sequence came from a woman aged 18 to 35 in good health and CMV-seronegative. Here the CDR3 reads CASSEVHEQYF. CDR3 coding DNA: TGTGCCAGCAGTGAGGTCCACGAGCAGTACTTC.